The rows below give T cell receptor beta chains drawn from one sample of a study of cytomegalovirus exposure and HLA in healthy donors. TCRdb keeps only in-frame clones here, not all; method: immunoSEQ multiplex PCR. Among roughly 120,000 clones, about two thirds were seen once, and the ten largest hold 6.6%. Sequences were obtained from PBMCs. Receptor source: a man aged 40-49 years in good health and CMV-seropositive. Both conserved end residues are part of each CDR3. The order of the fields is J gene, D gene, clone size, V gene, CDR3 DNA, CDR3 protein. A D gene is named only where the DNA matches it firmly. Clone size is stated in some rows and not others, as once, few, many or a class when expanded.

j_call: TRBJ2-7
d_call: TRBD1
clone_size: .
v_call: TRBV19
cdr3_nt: TGTGCCAGTAGTATGACAGGGACCCCCTACGAGCAGTACTTC
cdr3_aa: CASSMTGTPYEQYF

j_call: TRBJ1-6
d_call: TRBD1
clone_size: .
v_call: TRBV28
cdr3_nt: TGTGCCAGCAGAACCACGTCAGGACAGGGGAATTCACCCCTCCACTTT
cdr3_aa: CASRTTSGQGNSPLHF

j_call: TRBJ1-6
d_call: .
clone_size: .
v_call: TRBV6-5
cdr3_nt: TGTGCCAGCAGCGGCAGGGGTCGGCGTAATTCACCCCTCCACTTT
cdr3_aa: CASSGRGRRNSPLHF

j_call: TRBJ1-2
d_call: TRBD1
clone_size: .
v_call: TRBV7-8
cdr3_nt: TGTGCCAGCAGCATCACACAGGGGACGGATGGCTACACCTTC
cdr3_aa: CASSITQGTDGYTF

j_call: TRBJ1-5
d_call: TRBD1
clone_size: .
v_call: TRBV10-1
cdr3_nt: TGCGCCAGCAGGGACAGGGGGCGAGTGAGCAATCAGCCCCAGCATTTT
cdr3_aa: CASRDRGRVSNQPQHF

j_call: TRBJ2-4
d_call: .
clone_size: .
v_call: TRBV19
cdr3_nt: TGTGCCAGTAGTATTAGTAGGACGACACAGGGTCGGTGGTACTTC
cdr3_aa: CASSISRTTQGRWYF

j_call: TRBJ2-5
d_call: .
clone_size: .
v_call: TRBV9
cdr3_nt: TGTGCCAGCAGCGTACGTGGGAGTTATCAAGAGGCCCAGTACTTC
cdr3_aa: CASSVRGSYQEAQYF

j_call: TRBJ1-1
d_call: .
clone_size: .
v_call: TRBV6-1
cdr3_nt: TGTGCCAGCAGTCTTGCAGGGGTGAGGAACACTGAAGCTTTCTTT
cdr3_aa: CASSLAGVRNTEAFF

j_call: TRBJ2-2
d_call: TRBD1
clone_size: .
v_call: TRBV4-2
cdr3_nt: TGTGCCAGCAGCCTGACAGGGGTGACCGGGGAGCTGTTTTTT
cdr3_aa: CASSLTGVTGELFF

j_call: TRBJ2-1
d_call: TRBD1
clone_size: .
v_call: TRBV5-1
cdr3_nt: TGCGCCAGCAGCTTGGTTGGCGGGACAGGGGTATACAATGAGCAGTTCTTC
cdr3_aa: CASSLVGGTGVYNEQFF

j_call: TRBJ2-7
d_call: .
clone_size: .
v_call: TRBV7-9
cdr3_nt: TGTGCCAGCAGCTCAAACCGGGACACCTACTCCTACGAGCAGTACTTC
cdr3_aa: CASSSNRDTYSYEQYF

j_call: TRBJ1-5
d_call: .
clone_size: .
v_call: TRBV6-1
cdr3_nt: TGTGCCAGCAGTGACTTGTCCCCTAATCAGCCCCAGCATTTT
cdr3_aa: CASSDLSPNQPQHF

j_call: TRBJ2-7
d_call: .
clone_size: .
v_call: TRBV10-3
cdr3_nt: TGTGCCATCAACGATCCCCGGGGGACGGACTCCTACGAGCAGTACTTC
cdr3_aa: CAINDPRGTDSYEQYF

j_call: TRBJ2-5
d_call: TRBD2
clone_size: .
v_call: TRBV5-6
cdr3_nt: TGTGCCAGCAGCTTAAATTTAGCGGGTGTAGGAGAGACCCAGTACTTC
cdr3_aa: CASSLNLAGVGETQYF

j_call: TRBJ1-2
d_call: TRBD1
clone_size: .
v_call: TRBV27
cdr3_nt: TGTGCCAGCAGTTCTTGGACAGGGGGCTCCTTACGAGGCTACACCTTC
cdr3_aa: CASSSWTGGSLRGYTF

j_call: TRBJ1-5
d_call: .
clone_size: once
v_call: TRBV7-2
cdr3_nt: TGTGCCAGCAGCTCCACGACTGGACAGCCCCAGCATTTT
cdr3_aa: CASSSTTGQPQHF

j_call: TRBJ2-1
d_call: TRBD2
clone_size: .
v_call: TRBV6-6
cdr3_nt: TGTGCCAGCAGACCGGGACTATCAATCAACGGAAATGAGCAGTTCTTC
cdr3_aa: CASRPGLSINGNEQFF

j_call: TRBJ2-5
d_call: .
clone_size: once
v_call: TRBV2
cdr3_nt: TGTGCCAGCAGTAGCGAACAAGAGACCCAGTACTTC
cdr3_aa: CASSSEQETQYF

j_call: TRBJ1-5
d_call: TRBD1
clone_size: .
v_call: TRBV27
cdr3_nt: TGTGCCAGCAACTCCCGGGACAGGGGGGGTGGCAATCAGCCCCAGCATTTT
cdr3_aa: CASNSRDRGGGNQPQHF

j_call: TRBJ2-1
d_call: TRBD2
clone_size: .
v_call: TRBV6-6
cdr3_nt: TGTGCCAGCAGTTTGGGGGCTAGCGGGAATAATGAGCAGTTCTTC
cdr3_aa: CASSLGASGNNEQFF

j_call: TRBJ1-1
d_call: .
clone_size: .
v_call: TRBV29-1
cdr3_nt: TGCAGCGTGGCTGACATCGAAGCTTTCTTT
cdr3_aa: CSVADIEAFF

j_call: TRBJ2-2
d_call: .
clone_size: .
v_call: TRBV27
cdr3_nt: TGTGCCAGCAGTTTACGCAGGGAACCCGGGGAGCTGTTTTTT
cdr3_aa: CASSLRREPGELFF

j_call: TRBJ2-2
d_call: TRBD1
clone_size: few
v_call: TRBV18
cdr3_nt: TGTGCCAGCTCAAAACAGGGGAGAAACACCGGGGAGCTGTTTTTT
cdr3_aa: CASSKQGRNTGELFF

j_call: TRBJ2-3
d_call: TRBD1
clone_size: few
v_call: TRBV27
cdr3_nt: TGTGCCAGCAGACAGGGGGCGGGCCCTGGGGATACGCAGTATTTT
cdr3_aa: CASRQGAGPGDTQYF

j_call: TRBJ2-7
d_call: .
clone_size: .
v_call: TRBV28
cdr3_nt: TGTGCCAGCAGTTTATCCCTCAGGGGGAGGGAGCAGTACTTC
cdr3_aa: CASSLSLRGREQYF

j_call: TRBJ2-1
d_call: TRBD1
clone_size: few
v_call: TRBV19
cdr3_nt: TGTGCCAGTAGTTCTAGGGACAGGCGAAAATACAATGAGCAGTTCTTC
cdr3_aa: CASSSRDRRKYNEQFF

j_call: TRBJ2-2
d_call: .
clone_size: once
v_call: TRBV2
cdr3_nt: TGTGCCAGCAGCCGTGGGGAGCTGTTTTTT
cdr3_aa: CASSRGELFF

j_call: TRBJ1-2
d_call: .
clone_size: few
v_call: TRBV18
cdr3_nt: TGTGCCAGCTCCCTCGGACAGCAAGTAGGGTATGGCTACACCTTC
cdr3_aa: CASSLGQQVGYGYTF

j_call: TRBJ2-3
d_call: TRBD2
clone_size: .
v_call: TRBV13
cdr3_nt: TGTGCCAGCAGCTTGCTCACTAGCGTGAACACAGATACGCAGTATTTT
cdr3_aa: CASSLLTSVNTDTQYF

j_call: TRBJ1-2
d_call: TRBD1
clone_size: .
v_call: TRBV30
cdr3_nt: TGTGCCTGGAGCTCGAGCAGGGGGGACTATGGCTACACCTTC
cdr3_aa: CAWSSSRGDYGYTF

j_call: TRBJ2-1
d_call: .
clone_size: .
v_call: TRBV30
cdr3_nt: TGTGCCTGGAGTGGTTTACTAGCAAATGAGCAGTTCTTC
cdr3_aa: CAWSGLLANEQFF

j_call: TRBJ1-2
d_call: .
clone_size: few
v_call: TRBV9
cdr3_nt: TGTGCCAGCAGGACCCGGACAGATGGCTACACCTTC
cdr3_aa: CASRTRTDGYTF

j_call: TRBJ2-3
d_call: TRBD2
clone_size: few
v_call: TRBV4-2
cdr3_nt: TGTGCCAGCAGCCAAGGGGAGCGGGAGGGCACAGATACGCAGTATTTT
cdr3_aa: CASSQGEREGTDTQYF

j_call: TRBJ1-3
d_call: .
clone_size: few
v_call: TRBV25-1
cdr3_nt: TGTGCCAGCAGTGAAGTGAGAAACTCTGGAAACACCATATATTTT
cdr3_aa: CASSEVRNSGNTIYF

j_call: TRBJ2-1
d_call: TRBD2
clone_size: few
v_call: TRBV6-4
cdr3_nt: TGTGCCAGCAGTGACTCCCCAGGACTAGCGGGGGCGCCTAGAGAGCAGTTCTTC
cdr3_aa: CASSDSPGLAGAPREQFF

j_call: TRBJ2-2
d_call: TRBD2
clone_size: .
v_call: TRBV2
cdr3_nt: TGTGCCAGCACTGGGACTAGCGGGAGTTCCGGGGAGCTGTTTTTT
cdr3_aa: CASTGTSGSSGELFF

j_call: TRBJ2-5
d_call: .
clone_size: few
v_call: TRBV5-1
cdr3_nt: TGCGCCAGCAGCTTGGGGCCCTGGGAGGCTCAAGAGACCCAGTACTTC
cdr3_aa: CASSLGPWEAQETQYF

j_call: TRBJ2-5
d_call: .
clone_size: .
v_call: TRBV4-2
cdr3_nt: TGTGCCAGCAGCCAAGTGGGCTCAGAGACAGAGACCCAGTACTTC
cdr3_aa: CASSQVGSETETQYF

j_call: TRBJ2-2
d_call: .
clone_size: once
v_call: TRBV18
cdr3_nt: TGTGCCAGCTCACCGTTCCAGGGGAACACCGGGGAGCTGTTTTTT
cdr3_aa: CASSPFQGNTGELFF

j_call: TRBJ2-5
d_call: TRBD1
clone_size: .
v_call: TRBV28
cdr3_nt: TGTGCCAGCAGTGGGACAGGCCCACCCGAGTACTTC
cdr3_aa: CASSGTGPPEYF

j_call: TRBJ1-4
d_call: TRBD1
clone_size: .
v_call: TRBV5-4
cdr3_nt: TGTGCCAGCAGCTCCGACAGGGGTAATGAAAAACTGTTTTTT
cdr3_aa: CASSSDRGNEKLFF

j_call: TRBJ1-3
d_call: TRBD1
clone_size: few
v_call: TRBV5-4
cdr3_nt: TGTGCCAGCAGCCCCCGGGACAGGGGATTTGGAAACACCATATATTTT
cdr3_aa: CASSPRDRGFGNTIYF

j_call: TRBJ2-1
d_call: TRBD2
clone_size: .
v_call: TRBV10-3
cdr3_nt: TGTGCCATCAGTGAGAGCCGAGGACTAGCGGACTACAATGAGCAGTTCTTC
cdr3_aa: CAISESRGLADYNEQFF

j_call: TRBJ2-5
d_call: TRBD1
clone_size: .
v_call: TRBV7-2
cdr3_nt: TGTGCCAGCAGCTTACAAGCAGGGGGAGAGACCCAGTACTTC
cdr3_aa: CASSLQAGGETQYF

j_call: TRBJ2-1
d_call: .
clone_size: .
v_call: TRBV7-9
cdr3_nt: TGTGCCAGCAGCTTAGGTGTCGTGCCGCGCTGCGAGCAGTTCTTC
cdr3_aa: CASSLGVVPRCEQFF

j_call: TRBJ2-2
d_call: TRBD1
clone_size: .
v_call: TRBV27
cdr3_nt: TGTGCCAGCAGTACCGCCCGGGACAGGGCGGACACCGGGGAGCTGTTTTTT
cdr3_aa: CASSTARDRADTGELFF

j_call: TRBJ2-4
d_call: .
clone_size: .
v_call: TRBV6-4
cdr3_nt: TGTGCCAGCAGTCCAGAGGGTGGCAACATTCAGTACTTC
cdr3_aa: CASSPEGGNIQYF

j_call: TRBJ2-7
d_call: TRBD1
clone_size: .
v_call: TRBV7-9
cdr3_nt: TGTGCCAGCAGCAAAGGGGCGACAGGGCGCTACGAGCAGTACTTC
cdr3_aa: CASSKGATGRYEQYF

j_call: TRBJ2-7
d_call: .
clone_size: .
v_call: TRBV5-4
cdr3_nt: TGTGCCAGCAGCCCAAGCGCGGTCGCAGACGAGCAGTACTTC
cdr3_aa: CASSPSAVADEQYF

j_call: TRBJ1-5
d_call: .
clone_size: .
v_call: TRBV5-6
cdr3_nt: TGTGCCAGCAGCCTAAACAGGGTCAATCAGCCCCAGCATTTT
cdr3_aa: CASSLNRVNQPQHF

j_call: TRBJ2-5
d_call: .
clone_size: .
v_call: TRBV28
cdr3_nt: TGTGCCAGCAGCCCAGACCGGTCTGGTGGGGGGGAGACCCAGTACTTC
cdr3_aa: CASSPDRSGGGETQYF

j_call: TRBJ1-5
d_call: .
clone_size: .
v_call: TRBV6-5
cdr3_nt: TGTGCCAGCACCACAGGGTCGGGTCAGCCCCAGCATTTT
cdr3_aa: CASTTGSGQPQHF